This is a list of T cell receptor beta chains from one sample in a study of CD8 T cells in ankylosing spondylitis. MiXCR, run by TCRdb on the 5' RACE reads, gives a single entry per CDR3 protein. Of about 130,000 distinct CDR3 sequences listed, around 7% are singletons. The specimen sequenced was blood, either unsorted or a sorted T cell fraction (not recorded which). These TCRs come from a male donor with ankylosing spondylitis or in good health (not recorded which). Both conserved end residues are part of each CDR3. The order of the fields is CDR3 length, D gene, V gene, clone size, J gene, CDR3 DNA, CDR3 protein. A D gene is named only where the DNA matches it firmly. Where a row states a size, it is once, few, many or the class of an expanded clone; other rows omit it.

len: 15; d_gene: TRBD2; v_gene: TRBV7-3; abundance: many; j_gene: TRBJ2-1; CDR3nt: TGTGCCAGCAGTCGAACGCGACTAGCGGTAAATGAGCAGTTCTTC; CDR3aa: CASSRTRLAVNEQFF
len: 15; d_gene: TRBD2; v_gene: TRBV5-1; abundance: many; j_gene: TRBJ2-7; CDR3nt: TGCGCCAGCAGCTTAGGTAGCGGGGCACCCTACGAGCAGTACTTC; CDR3aa: CASSLGSGAPYEQYF
len: 13; d_gene: TRBD1; v_gene: TRBV5-1; abundance: many; j_gene: TRBJ2-7; CDR3nt: TGCGCCAGCAGTATCCGGGACAGGCAAGAGCAGTACTTC; CDR3aa: CASSIRDRQEQYF
len: 13; d_gene: NA; v_gene: TRBV20-1; abundance: many; j_gene: TRBJ2-6; CDR3nt: TGCAGTGCTGGGGACTCTGGGGCCAACGTCCTGACTTTC; CDR3aa: CSAGDSGANVLTF
len: 18; d_gene: NA; v_gene: TRBV11-1; abundance: many; j_gene: TRBJ2-3; CDR3nt: TGTGCCAGCAGCTTTCTCGTCAAACAGGGAATGGCCACAGATACGCAGTATTTT; CDR3aa: CASSFLVKQGMATDTQYF
len: 14; d_gene: NA; v_gene: TRBV7-2; abundance: many; j_gene: TRBJ2-5; CDR3nt: TGTGCCAGCAGCCCACCGGGACAAAAGGAGACCCAGTACTTC; CDR3aa: CASSPPGQKETQYF
len: 15; d_gene: NA; v_gene: TRBV7-2; abundance: many; j_gene: TRBJ1-4; CDR3nt: TGTGCCAGCAGTATAAAGGACTGGGGGGACGAAAAACTGTTTTTT; CDR3aa: CASSIKDWGDEKLFF
len: 13; d_gene: TRBD1; v_gene: TRBV5-1; abundance: many; j_gene: TRBJ2-5; CDR3nt: TGCGCCAGCCGTCTACAGGGGGAGGAGACCCAGTACTTC; CDR3aa: CASRLQGEETQYF
len: 16; d_gene: TRBD1; v_gene: TRBV7-9; abundance: many; j_gene: TRBJ1-2; CDR3nt: TGTGCCAGCAGCTTAGGGGGGACAGGGCGGTCCTATGGCTACACCTTC; CDR3aa: CASSLGGTGRSYGYTF
len: 15; d_gene: TRBD2; v_gene: TRBV20-1; abundance: many; j_gene: TRBJ2-7; CDR3nt: TGCAGTGCTGGAGCCTGGGGCCGGGGGGACTACGAGCAGTACTTC; CDR3aa: CSAGAWGRGDYEQYF
len: 13; d_gene: TRBD1; v_gene: TRBV12-3/TRBV12-4; abundance: many; j_gene: TRBJ1-2; CDR3nt: TGTGCCAGCAGTCTCAGACAGGGGGGCGGCTACACCTTC; CDR3aa: CASSLRQGGGYTF
len: 15; d_gene: TRBD1; v_gene: TRBV2; abundance: many; j_gene: TRBJ1-4; CDR3nt: TGTGCCAGCAGGCCTCAAACAGGGGGTAGTGAAAAACTGTTTTTT; CDR3aa: CASRPQTGGSEKLFF
len: 14; d_gene: NA; v_gene: TRBV7-9; abundance: many; j_gene: TRBJ2-2; CDR3nt: TGTGCCAGCAGCTTCCTGGGAAACACCGGGGAGCTGTTTTTT; CDR3aa: CASSFLGNTGELFF
len: 13; d_gene: NA; v_gene: TRBV9; abundance: many; j_gene: TRBJ1-1; CDR3nt: TGTGCCAGCAGCGTAGGTTGGGGCACTGAAGCTTTCTTT; CDR3aa: CASSVGWGTEAFF
len: 15; d_gene: NA; v_gene: TRBV12-3/TRBV12-4; abundance: many; j_gene: TRBJ1-4; CDR3nt: TGTGCCAGCAGTTTAAGGTCCAGGGCAGGCGAAAAACTGTTTTTT; CDR3aa: CASSLRSRAGEKLFF
len: 14; d_gene: NA; v_gene: TRBV20-1; abundance: many; j_gene: TRBJ2-5; CDR3nt: TGCAGTCCTGTCTCCCCTAGCGCTGAAGAGACCCAGTACTTC; CDR3aa: CSPVSPSAEETQYF
len: 14; d_gene: NA; v_gene: TRBV12-3/TRBV12-4; abundance: many; j_gene: TRBJ2-7; CDR3nt: TGTGCCAGCAGCCCACAGGCGGCGTGGCGTGAGCAGTACTTC; CDR3aa: CASSPQAAWREQYF
len: 13; d_gene: NA; v_gene: TRBV29-1; abundance: many; j_gene: TRBJ2-3; CDR3nt: TGCAGCGCCGAAGGAGGGCCGGGAGATACGCAGTATTTT; CDR3aa: CSAEGGPGDTQYF
len: 15; d_gene: NA; v_gene: TRBV7-2; abundance: many; j_gene: TRBJ1-2; CDR3nt: TGTGCCAGCAGCTTAATCCAGGGTGGAAACTATGGCTACACCTTC; CDR3aa: CASSLIQGGNYGYTF
len: 13; d_gene: NA; v_gene: TRBV7-3; abundance: many; j_gene: TRBJ1-1; CDR3nt: TGTGCCAGCAGCTGGGGCCGTGACACTGAAGCTTTCTTT; CDR3aa: CASSWGRDTEAFF
len: 13; d_gene: NA; v_gene: TRBV20-1; abundance: many; j_gene: TRBJ2-3; CDR3nt: TGCAGTCACCGAGGCGGGGTGTCAGATACGCAGTATTTT; CDR3aa: CSHRGGVSDTQYF
len: 15; d_gene: TRBD2; v_gene: TRBV7-2; abundance: many; j_gene: TRBJ2-3; CDR3nt: TGTGCCAGCAGCCCGAGACTAGCGGGAGGAGATACGCAGTATTTT; CDR3aa: CASSPRLAGGDTQYF
len: 14; d_gene: NA; v_gene: TRBV3-1; abundance: NA; j_gene: TRBJ2-2; CDR3nt: TGTGCCAGCAGCCAAGAAGGACACACCGGGGAGCTGTTTTTT; CDR3aa: CASSQEGHTGELFF
len: 14; d_gene: TRBD1; v_gene: TRBV28; abundance: many; j_gene: TRBJ2-3; CDR3nt: TGTGCCAGCAGTCTCGACTACAGGGGAGATACGCAGTATTTT; CDR3aa: CASSLDYRGDTQYF
len: 13; d_gene: NA; v_gene: TRBV5-1; abundance: many; j_gene: TRBJ1-3; CDR3nt: TGCGCCAGCAGCACCGCCAGGGTTTCCACCATATATTTT; CDR3aa: CASSTARVSTIYF
len: 14; d_gene: NA; v_gene: TRBV27; abundance: many; j_gene: TRBJ1-2; CDR3nt: TGTGCCAGCAGACCGATTGACTCCGTATATGGCTACACCTTC; CDR3aa: CASRPIDSVYGYTF
len: 14; d_gene: NA; v_gene: TRBV7-3; abundance: many; j_gene: TRBJ2-7; CDR3nt: TGTGCCAGCAGCTTAGGGGGGAGTGGGTACGAGCAGTACTTC; CDR3aa: CASSLGGSGYEQYF
len: 15; d_gene: NA; v_gene: TRBV12-3/TRBV12-4; abundance: NA; j_gene: TRBJ2-2; CDR3nt: TGTGCCAGCAGTTTATATCTAGCGAACACCGGGGAGCTGTTTTTT; CDR3aa: CASSLYLANTGELFF
len: 15; d_gene: NA; v_gene: TRBV15; abundance: many; j_gene: TRBJ1-1; CDR3nt: TGTGCCACCTTGAAGGTGGCAGGGAAGAACACTGAAGCTTTCTTT; CDR3aa: CATLKVAGKNTEAFF
len: 15; d_gene: TRBD1; v_gene: TRBV7-9; abundance: NA; j_gene: TRBJ2-7; CDR3nt: TGTGCCAGCAGGAGTGGGACAGGGGGACTTGGCGAGCAGTACTTC; CDR3aa: CASRSGTGGLGEQYF
len: 15; d_gene: TRBD1; v_gene: TRBV20-1; abundance: many; j_gene: TRBJ1-2; CDR3nt: TGCAGTGCTAGGGACAGGGCAGAAGGGAGGCATGGCTACACCTTC; CDR3aa: CSARDRAEGRHGYTF
len: 16; d_gene: TRBD2; v_gene: TRBV20-1; abundance: many; j_gene: TRBJ2-1; CDR3nt: TGCAGTGCCGAGCTTTGGGGGACTAGCTCCTACAATGAGCAGTTCTTC; CDR3aa: CSAELWGTSSYNEQFF
len: 18; d_gene: NA; v_gene: TRBV19; abundance: many; j_gene: TRBJ2-6; CDR3nt: TGTGCCAGTAGCAGTATCGTCAGGGTTGGTTCTGGGGCCAACGTCCTGACTTTC; CDR3aa: CASSSIVRVGSGANVLTF
len: 16; d_gene: NA; v_gene: TRBV3-1; abundance: NA; j_gene: TRBJ1-1; CDR3nt: TGTGCCAGCAGCCAAGTGAAAATAGAAGGGGTCACTGAAGCTTTCTTT; CDR3aa: CASSQVKIEGVTEAFF
len: 15; d_gene: NA; v_gene: TRBV5-1; abundance: many; j_gene: TRBJ1-5; CDR3nt: TGCGCCAGCAGCCCGGATGGTCAGCCCAATCAGCCCCAGCATTTT; CDR3aa: CASSPDGQPNQPQHF
len: 13; d_gene: NA; v_gene: TRBV20-1; abundance: many; j_gene: TRBJ2-5; CDR3nt: TGCAGTGCCACTTCACCGCCTGGACAGACCCAGTACTTC; CDR3aa: CSATSPPGQTQYF
len: 14; d_gene: NA; v_gene: TRBV5-1; abundance: NA; j_gene: TRBJ1-1; CDR3nt: TGCGCCAGCAGCTTGGTCCCGGATCACACTGAAGCTTTCTTT; CDR3aa: CASSLVPDHTEAFF
len: 14; d_gene: TRBD2; v_gene: TRBV3-1; abundance: many; j_gene: TRBJ2-1; CDR3nt: TGTGCCAGCAGCTTAGCGGGGGGACGCAATGAGCAGTTCTTC; CDR3aa: CASSLAGGRNEQFF
len: 18; d_gene: TRBD2; v_gene: TRBV6-2/TRBV6-3; abundance: many; j_gene: TRBJ2-7; CDR3nt: TGTGCCAGCAGTCCGCGGACTAGCGGGAGCCTCAGCTCCTACGAGCAGTACTTC; CDR3aa: CASSPRTSGSLSSYEQYF
len: 13; d_gene: TRBD1; v_gene: TRBV19; abundance: many; j_gene: TRBJ1-5; CDR3nt: TGTGCCAGCCACAGGGGTTTGGGTCAGCCCCAGCATTTT; CDR3aa: CASHRGLGQPQHF
len: 15; d_gene: TRBD1; v_gene: TRBV29-1; abundance: few; j_gene: TRBJ2-7; CDR3nt: TGCAGCGTTGATTCCCCTGAGGCAGGGGGCTACGAGCAGTACTTC; CDR3aa: CSVDSPEAGGYEQYF